A selection of T cell receptor beta chains follows, all from one sample in a study of blood T cells in healthy people across ages. TCRdb reprocessed the 5' RACE reads via MiXCR and lists one record per CDR3 protein. The sample records about 1.1 million distinct CDR3 sequences, roughly two fifths being singletons. Sequenced: blood. The receptors shown here come from a man in his late teens or twenties in good health. Both conserved end residues are part of each CDR3. A D gene is named only where the DNA matches it firmly. For some rows the clone size is stated as once, few or many, or as a class when expanded; others skip it.

TRBJ2-7 many TRBV20-1 TRBD1 TGCAGTGCTGCTGGGACAGGGGGCTACGAGCAGTACTTC CSAAGTGGYEQYF
TRBJ1-1 . TRBV29-1 . TGCAGCGTTGGCCAACTCCTGGGCTACACTGAAGCTTTCTTT CSVGQLLGYTEAFF
TRBJ1-1 . TRBV14 . TGTGCCAGCAGCCACATGGGACGGTTGAACACTGAAGCTTTCTTT CASSHMGRLNTEAFF
TRBJ2-1 few TRBV3-1 . TGTGCCAGCAGCCAAGGCTACCCGGACAGTTTATACAATGAGCAGTTCTTC CASSQGYPDSLYNEQFF
TRBJ1-5 few TRBV4-3 . TGCGCCAGCAGCCAAGTTGACAGACCAGATCAGCCCCAGCATTTT CASSQVDRPDQPQHF
TRBJ1-1 . TRBV2 . TGTGCCAGCAGCGCTGGGGGGGCTGCTAACACTGAGGCTTTCTTT CASSAGGAANTEAFF
TRBJ2-3 . TRBV7-9 TRBD1 TGTGCCAGCAGCGCCGGACAGGGGAAAGATACGCAGTATTTT CASSAGQGKDTQYF
TRBJ2-3 . TRBV12-3/TRBV12-4 TRBD1 TGTGCCAGCAGTCGGGACAGGAAGAACACAGATACGCAGTATTTT CASSRDRKNTDTQYF
TRBJ2-5 . TRBV27 . TGTGCCAGCTTGGAGGGCGTAGAGCAGTACTTC CASLEGVEQYF
TRBJ1-2 few TRBV10-3 . TGTGCCATCGCGAATCACGATTCGGGCTATGGCTACACCTTC CAIANHDSGYGYTF
TRBJ1-1 few TRBV5-1 . TGCGCCAGCAGTATACAGTCCATGAACACTGAAGCTTTCTTT CASSIQSMNTEAFF
TRBJ1-4 . TRBV6-5 TRBD1 TGTGCCAGCAGTTATGGTGGGACAGGGCGGAAAAAACTGTTTTTT CASSYGGTGRKKLFF
TRBJ1-1 . TRBV6-2/TRBV6-3 TRBD1 TGTGCCAGCAGGCTCCTGGGGACAGGGGGCGGCTTGAACACTGAAGCTTTCTTT CASRLLGTGGGLNTEAFF
TRBJ2-1 . TRBV10-3 TRBD1 TGTGCCATCAGGGGACAGGAAATTGAGCAGTTCTTC CAIRGQEIEQFF
TRBJ2-4 . TRBV5-6 . TGTGCCAGCACCTCCCCTCTCCTCTCGGGTGCGGCCAAAAACATTCAGTACTTC CASTSPLLSGAAKNIQYF
TRBJ2-3 . TRBV3-1 . TGTGCCAGCAGCCAAGACCTAGCTGTATCGAATACGCAGTATTTT CASSQDLAVSNTQYF
TRBJ2-5 few TRBV4-2 . TGTGCCAGCAGCCAAGATCGCAGGGGCGGTTTCGAGACCCAGTACTTC CASSQDRRGGFETQYF
TRBJ2-1 . TRBV4-3 . TGCGCCAGCAGCCAAGAGACGGGGACCACTACACATGAGCAGTTCTTC CASSQETGTTTHEQFF
TRBJ2-5 . TRBV29-1 . TGCAGCGTTGAAGATGGTCGCAGAGAAGAGACCCAGTACTTC CSVEDGRREETQYF
TRBJ2-1 . TRBV7-6 TRBD2 TGTGCCAGCAGTTTCTCCCGCCGGACTAGCGGTCTAAATGAGCAGTTCTTC CASSFSRRTSGLNEQFF
TRBJ1-2 . TRBV27 . TGTGCCAGCGGGTCCTTGGAGGTTCCCACGTATGGCTACACCTTC CASGSLEVPTYGYTF
TRBJ2-3 many TRBV29-1 . TGCAGCGCCCAGCGGTTGCTAACAGATACGCAGTATTTT CSAQRLLTDTQYF
TRBJ2-3 . TRBV28 . TGTGCCAGCAGTCCCAGGCCAGGAATTAGCACAGATACGCAGTATTTT CASSPRPGISTDTQYF
TRBJ2-7 . TRBV6-2/TRBV6-3 . TGTGCCAGCAGTTACTCAACGAATGAGCAGTACTTC CASSYSTNEQYF
TRBJ1-1 . TRBV4-3 . TGCGCCAGCAGCCAAGAGAGGGCGGGGAGGACTGAAGCTTTCTTT CASSQERAGRTEAFF
TRBJ2-7 many TRBV6-5 . TGTGCCAGCAACAGTAAGGACGGGAACTACGAGCAGTACTTC CASNSKDGNYEQYF
TRBJ2-5 few TRBV20-1 . TGCAGTGTAGCGGTGACACAAGAGACCCAGTACTTC CSVAVTQETQYF
TRBJ2-1 few TRBV12-3/TRBV12-4 TRBD2 TGCGCCAGCAGTTTAAATAGCGGGGGGGTTTATGAGCAGTTCTTC CASSLNSGGVYEQFF